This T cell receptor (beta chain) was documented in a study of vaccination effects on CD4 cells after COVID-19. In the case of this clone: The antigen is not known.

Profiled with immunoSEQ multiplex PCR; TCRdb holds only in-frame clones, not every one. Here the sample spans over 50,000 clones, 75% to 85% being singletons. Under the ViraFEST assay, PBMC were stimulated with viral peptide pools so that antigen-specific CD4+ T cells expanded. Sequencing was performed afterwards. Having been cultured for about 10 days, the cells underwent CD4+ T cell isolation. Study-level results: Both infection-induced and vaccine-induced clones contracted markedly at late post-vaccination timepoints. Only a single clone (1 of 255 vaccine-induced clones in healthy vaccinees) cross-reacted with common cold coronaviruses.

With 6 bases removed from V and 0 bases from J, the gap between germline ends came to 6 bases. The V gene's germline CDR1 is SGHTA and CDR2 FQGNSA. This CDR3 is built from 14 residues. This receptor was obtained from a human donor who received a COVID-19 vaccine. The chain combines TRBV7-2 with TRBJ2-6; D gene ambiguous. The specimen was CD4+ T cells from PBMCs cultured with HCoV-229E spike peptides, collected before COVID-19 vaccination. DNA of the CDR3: TGTGCCAGCAGGCAGATCTCTGGGGCCAACGTCCTGACTTTC. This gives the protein CASRQISGANVLTF. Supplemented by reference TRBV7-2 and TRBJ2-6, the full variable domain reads GAGVSQSPSNKVTEKGKDVELRCDPISGHTALYWYRQSLGQGLEFLIYFQGNSAPDKSGLPSDRFSAERTGGSVSTLTIQRTQQEDSAVYLCASRQISGANVLTFGAGSRLTVL.